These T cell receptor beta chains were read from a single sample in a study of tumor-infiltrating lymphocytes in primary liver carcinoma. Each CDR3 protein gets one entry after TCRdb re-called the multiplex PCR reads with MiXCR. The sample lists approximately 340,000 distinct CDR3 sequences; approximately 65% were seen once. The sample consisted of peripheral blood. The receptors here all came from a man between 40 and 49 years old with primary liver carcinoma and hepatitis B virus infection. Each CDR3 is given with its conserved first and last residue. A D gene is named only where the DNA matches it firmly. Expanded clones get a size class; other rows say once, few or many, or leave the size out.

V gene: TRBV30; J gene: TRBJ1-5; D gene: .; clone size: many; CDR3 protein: CAWSGQGNQPQHF; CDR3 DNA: TGTGCCTGGAGCGGTCAGGGCAATCAGCCCCAGCATTTT
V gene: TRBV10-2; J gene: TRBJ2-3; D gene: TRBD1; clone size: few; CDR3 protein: CASSARGLGDTQYF; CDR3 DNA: TGCGCCAGCAGCGCCAGGGGGCTGGGAGATACGCAGTATTTT
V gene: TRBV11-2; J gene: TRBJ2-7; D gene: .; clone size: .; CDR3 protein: CASSLDADTSREQYF; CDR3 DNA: TGTGCCAGCAGCTTAGATGCGGACACTTCTCGCGAGCAGTACTTC
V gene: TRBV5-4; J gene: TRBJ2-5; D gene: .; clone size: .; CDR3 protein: CASSHPSWGREVTQYF; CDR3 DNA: TGTGCCAGCAGCCACCCCTCCTGGGGCAGAGAAGTGACCCAGTACTTC
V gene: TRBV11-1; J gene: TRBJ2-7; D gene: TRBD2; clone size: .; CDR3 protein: CASRCGTSGSLCEQCF; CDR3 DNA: TGTGCCAGCAGATGCGGGACTAGCGGGAGTCTCTGCGAGCAGTGCTTC
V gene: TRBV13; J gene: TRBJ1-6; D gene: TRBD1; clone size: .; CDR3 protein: CASSFTGQGPSPLHF; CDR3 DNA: TGTGCCAGCAGCTTTACGGGACAGGGACCTTCACCCCTCCACTTT
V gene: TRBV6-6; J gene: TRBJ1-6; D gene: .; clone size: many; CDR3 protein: CASRGTGLGSPLHF; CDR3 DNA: TGTGCCAGCAGGGGGACGGGTTTAGGTTCACCCCTCCACTTT
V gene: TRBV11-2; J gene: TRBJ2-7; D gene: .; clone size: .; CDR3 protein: CASSLAEGWDPYEQYF; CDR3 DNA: TGTGCCAGCAGCTTAGCCGAGGGGTGGGATCCCTACGAGCAGTACTTC
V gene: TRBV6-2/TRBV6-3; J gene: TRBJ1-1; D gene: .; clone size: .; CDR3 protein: CASSPGQGCEAFF; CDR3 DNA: TGTGCCAGCAGTCCCGGGCAGGGCTGTGAGGCTTTCTTT
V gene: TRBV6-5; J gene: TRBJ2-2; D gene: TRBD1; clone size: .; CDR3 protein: CASSPPTGMAGELLF; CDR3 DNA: TGTGCCAGCAGTCCTCCGACAGGGATGGCCGGGGAGCTGTTATTT
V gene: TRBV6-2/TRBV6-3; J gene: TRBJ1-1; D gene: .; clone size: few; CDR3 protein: CDSRSQVYTEAFF; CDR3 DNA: TGTGACAGCAGATCCCAGGTATACACCGAAGCTTTCTTT
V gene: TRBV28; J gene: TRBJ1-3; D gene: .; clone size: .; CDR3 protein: CASSNSGLALLGTIYF; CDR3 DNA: TGTGCCAGCAGTAATTCCGGACTAGCCCTGTTGGGCACCATATATTTT
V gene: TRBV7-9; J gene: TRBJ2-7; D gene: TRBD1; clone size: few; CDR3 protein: CASSTRQGYEQYF; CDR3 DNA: TGTGCCAGCAGCACCAGACAGGGGTACGAGCAGTACTTC
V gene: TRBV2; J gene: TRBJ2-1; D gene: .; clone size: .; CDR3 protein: CASSDTLQTGKNEQFF; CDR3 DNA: TGTGCCAGCAGTGATACCCTCCAGACGGGGAAGAATGAGCAGTTCTTC
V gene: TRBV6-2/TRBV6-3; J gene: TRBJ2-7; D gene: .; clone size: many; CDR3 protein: CASSHPAEQYF; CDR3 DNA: TGTGCCAGCAGCCACCCGGCGGAACAGTACTTC
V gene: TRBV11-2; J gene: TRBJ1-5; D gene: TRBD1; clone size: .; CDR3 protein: CTSSSGQLSNQPQHF; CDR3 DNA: TGTACCAGCAGCTCGGGACAGCTTAGCAATCAGCCCCAGCATTTT
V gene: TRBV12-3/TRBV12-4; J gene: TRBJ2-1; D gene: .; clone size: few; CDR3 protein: CANTLGRYEQFF; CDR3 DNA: TGTGCCAACACCCTAGGAAGGTATGAGCAGTTCTTC
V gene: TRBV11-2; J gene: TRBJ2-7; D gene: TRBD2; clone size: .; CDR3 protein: CASSLHPRTSWTSYEQYF; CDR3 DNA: TGTGCCAGCAGCTTACACCCCCGGACTAGCTGGACCTCCTACGAGCAGTATTTC
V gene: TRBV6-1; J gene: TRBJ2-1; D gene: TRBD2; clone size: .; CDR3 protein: CASSEAGAGAVNEQFF; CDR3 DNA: TGTGCCAGCAGTGAAGCGGGAGCGGGAGCGGTAAATGAGCAGTTCTTC
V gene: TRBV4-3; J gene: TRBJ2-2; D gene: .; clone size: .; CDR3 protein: CASSQEYEGITGELFF; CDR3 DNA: TGCGCCAGCAGCCAGGAATATGAGGGAATCACCGGGGAGCTGTTTTTT
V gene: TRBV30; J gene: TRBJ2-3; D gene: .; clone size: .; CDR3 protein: CAWNGRGTRKADTQYF; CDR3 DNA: TGTGCCTGGAATGGACGAGGGACAAGAAAGGCAGATACGCAGTATTTT
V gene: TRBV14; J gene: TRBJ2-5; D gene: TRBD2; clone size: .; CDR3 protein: CARRETSGHNPETQYF; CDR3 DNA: TGTGCCCGAAGAGAGACTAGCGGACACAACCCAGAGACCCAGTACTTC
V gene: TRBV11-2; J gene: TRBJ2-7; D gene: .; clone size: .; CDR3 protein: CVSSPEYEQCF; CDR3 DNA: TGTGTCAGCAGCCCCGAGTATGAGCAGTGCTTC
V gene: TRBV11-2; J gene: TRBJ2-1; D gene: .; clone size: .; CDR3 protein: CARSLDQVLRHEQFF; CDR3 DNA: TGTGCCAGGAGCTTAGATCAGGTACTGAGGCATGAGCAGTTCTTC
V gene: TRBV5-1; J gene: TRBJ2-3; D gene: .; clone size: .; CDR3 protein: CASSLDSRVFDTQYF; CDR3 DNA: TGCGCCAGCAGCTTGGACAGCCGTGTCTTCGATACGCAGTATTTT
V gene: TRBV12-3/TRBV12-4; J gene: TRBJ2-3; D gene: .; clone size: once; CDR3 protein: CPSSFYSIGTDTQYF; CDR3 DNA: TGTCCCAGCAGTTTTTATTCAATCGGCACAGATACGCAGTATTTT
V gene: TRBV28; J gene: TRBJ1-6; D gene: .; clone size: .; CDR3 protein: CASNSGVRYNSPLHF; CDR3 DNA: TGTGCCAGCAACTCCGGGGTGAGATATAATTCACCCCTCCACTTT
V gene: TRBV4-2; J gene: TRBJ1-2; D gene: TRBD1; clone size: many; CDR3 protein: CASSWDRGVDGYTF; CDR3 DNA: TGTGCCAGCAGCTGGGACAGGGGTGTTGATGGCTACACCTTC
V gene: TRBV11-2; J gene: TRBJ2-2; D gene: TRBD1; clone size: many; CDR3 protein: CASSRPGQGNTGELFF; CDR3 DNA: TGTGCCAGCAGTCGACCGGGACAGGGGAATACCGGGGAGCTGTTTTTT
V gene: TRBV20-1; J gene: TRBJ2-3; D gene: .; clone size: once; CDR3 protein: CSARGGGQISTQYF; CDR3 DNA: TGCAGTGCCAGGGGGGGGGGACAAATTAGTACGCAGTATTTT
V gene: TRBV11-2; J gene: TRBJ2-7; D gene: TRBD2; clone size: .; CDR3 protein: CAITTSSDGSGSPSEQYF; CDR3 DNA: TGTGCCATCACAACCTCTAGCGATGGGAGCGGGAGTCCCTCCGAGCAGTACTTC
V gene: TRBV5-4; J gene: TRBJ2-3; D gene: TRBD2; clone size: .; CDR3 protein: CASSPGGARRDTQYF; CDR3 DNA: TGTGCCAGCAGCCCGGGGGGGGCTCGCAGAGATACGCAGTATTTT
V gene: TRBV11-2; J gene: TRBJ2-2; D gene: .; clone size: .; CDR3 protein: CANSLDTFENTGELFF; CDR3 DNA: TGTGCTAACAGCTTAGACACTTTCGAGAACACCGGGGAGCTGTTTTTT
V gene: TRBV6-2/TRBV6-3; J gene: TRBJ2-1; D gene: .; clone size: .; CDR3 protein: CGSRRSARLGPTEQFF; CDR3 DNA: TGTGGCAGCAGACGGTCGGCGAGACTAGGGCCCACAGAGCAGTTCTTC
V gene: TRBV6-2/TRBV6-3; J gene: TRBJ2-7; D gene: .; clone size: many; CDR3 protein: CASSYNGLYEQYF; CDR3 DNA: TGTGCCAGCAGTTACAACGGACTATACGAGCAGTACTTC
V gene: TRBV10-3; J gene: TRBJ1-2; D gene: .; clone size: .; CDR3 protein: CAIQGQNPSNYGYTF; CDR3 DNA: TGTGCCATCCAGGGCCAAAACCCCTCTAACTATGGCTACACCTTC
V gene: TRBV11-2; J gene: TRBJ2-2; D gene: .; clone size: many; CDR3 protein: CASSKQGGRVTGELSF; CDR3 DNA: TGTGCCAGCAGCAAGCAGGGCGGCAGAGTAACCGGGGAGCTGTCTTTT
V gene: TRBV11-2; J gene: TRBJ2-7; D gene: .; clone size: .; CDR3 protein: CAISLLGSLGYEQYF; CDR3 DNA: TGTGCCATCAGCTTGCTCGGGTCGCTTGGCTACGAGCAGTACTTT
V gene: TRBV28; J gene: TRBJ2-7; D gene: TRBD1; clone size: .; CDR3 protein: CASSQQGAYEQYF; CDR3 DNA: TGTGCCAGCAGCCAACAGGGGGCCTACGAGCAGTACTTC
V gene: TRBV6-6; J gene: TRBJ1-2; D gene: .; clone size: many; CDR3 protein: CASSTTTANYGYTF; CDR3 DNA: TGTGCCAGCAGTACAACGACAGCTAACTATGGCTACACCTTC
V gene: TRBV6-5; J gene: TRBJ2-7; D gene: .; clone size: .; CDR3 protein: CASSHITDPLPDPSYEQYF; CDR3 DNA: TGTGCCAGTAGTCATATAACTGATCCCCTTCCGGACCCATCCTACGAGCAGTACTTC
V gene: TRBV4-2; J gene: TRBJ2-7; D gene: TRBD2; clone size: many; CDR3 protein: CAKGPLAGSYEQYF; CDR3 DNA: TGTGCCAAAGGCCCCCTAGCGGGATCCTACGAGCAGTACTTC
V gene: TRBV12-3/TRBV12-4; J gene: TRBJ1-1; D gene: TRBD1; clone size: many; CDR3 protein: CASSLTEGARAFF; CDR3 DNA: TGTGCCAGCAGTTTGACGGAGGGGGCCCGGGCTTTCTTT
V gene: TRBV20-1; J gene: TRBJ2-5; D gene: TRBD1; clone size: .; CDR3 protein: CSARETGLYGETQYF; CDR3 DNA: TGCAGTGCTAGAGAGACAGGGTTGTATGGAGAGACCCAGTACTTC
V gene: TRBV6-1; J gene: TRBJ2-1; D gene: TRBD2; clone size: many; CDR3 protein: CASIGTSLDEQFF; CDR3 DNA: TGTGCCAGCATAGGGACTAGCTTGGATGAGCAGTTCTTC
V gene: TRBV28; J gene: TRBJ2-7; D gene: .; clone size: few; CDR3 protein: CASSLSPDSSYEQYF; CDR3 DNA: TGTGCCAGCAGTTTATCTCCCGACAGCTCCTACGAGCAGTACTTC